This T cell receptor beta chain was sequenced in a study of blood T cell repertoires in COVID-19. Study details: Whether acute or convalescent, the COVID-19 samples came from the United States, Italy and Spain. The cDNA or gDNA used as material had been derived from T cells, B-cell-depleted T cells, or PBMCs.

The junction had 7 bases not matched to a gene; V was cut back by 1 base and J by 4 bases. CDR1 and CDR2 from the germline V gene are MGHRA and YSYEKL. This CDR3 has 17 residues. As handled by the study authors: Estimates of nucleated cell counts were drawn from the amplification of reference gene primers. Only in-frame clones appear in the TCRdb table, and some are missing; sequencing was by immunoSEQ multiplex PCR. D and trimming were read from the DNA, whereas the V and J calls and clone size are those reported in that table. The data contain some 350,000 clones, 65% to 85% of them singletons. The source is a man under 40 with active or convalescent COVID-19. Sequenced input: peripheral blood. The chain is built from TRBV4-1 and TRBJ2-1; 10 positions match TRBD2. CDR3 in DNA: TGCGCCAGCAGCCAAGGGGCTAGCGGGGGAAGATACAATGAGCAGTTCTTC. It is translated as CASSQGASGGRYNEQFF.